The 20 T cell receptor beta chains below come from one sample, sequenced in a study of blood T cell repertoires in COVID-19. Sequenced by immunoSEQ multiplex PCR; TCRdb stores in-frame clones only, minus some. The sample includes a few hundred thousand clones, 83% of them seen just once. Specimen: peripheral blood. These receptors came from a woman under 40 with COVID-19, enrolled during active disease.

This clone was counted a few times. The rearrangement links TRBV3-1 (or the pseudogene TRBV3-2) to TRBJ2-3, with TRBD1 matching over 8 bases. V shed 4 bases, J shed 5 bases, and the junction held 5 bases outside the gene matches. The CDR3 is 14 amino acids. CDR1 is LGHDT, CDR2 YNNKEL, per germline (reference sequence). In nucleotides, the CDR3 is TGTGCCAGCAGCCTGCAGGGGGCAATAGATACGCAGTATTTT. Protein product: CASSLQGAIDTQYF.

This rearrangement joins TRBV2 to TRBJ1-2, with TRBD1 as a possible D gene (6 bases). V lost 8 bases and J 2 bases, leaving 12 bases between the germline ends. The V gene's germline CDR1 is SNHLY and CDR2 FYNNEI. CDR3 length equals 13 residues. The CDR3 bases are TGTGCCAGCTCACAAGGGGGAAACTATGGCTACACCTTC. Translated: CASSQGGNYGYTF. The full variable domain, in which reference TRBV2 and TRBJ1-2 provide the parts outside the CDR3, is EPEVTQTPSHQVTQMGQEVILRCVPISNHLYFYWYRQILGQKVEFLVSFYNNEISEKSEIFDDQFSVERPDGSNFTLKIRSTKLEDSAMYFCASSQGGNYGYTFGSGTRLTVV.

The chain joins TRBV15 to TRBJ2-1; 8 bases agree with TRBD2. The CDR3 contains 18 residues. CDR1 and CDR2 from the germline V gene are LNHNV and YYDKDF (reference sequence). V lost 0 bases, J lost 3 bases, and 10 bases stayed unmatched. In DNA form, the CDR3 reads TGTGCCACCAGCAGAGACGATCGAGCGGGAGACCGCTACAATGAGCAGTTCTTC. Translating it yields CATSRDDRAGDRYNEQFF.

The chain is built from TRBV3-1 (or the pseudogene TRBV3-2) and TRBJ2-3; a weak D match, TRBD2 (6 bases). Germline CDR1 LGHDT, CDR2 YNNKEL (reference sequence). The CDR3 consists of 14 residues. V dropped 1 base and J dropped 7 bases, with 12 bases sitting between them. The CDR3 region has the DNA TGTGCCAGCAGCCAAGGGATACTAGCTTATACGCAGTATTTT. Its translation: CASSQGILAYTQYF.

The V and J genes are TRBV5-1 and TRBJ2-2; 13 positions agree with TRBD2. The CDR3 runs to 17 residues. In germline, CDR1 is SGHRS, CDR2 YFSETQ. V lost 1 base, J lost 7 bases, and 7 bases stayed unmatched. CDR3 DNA sequence: TGCGCCAGCAGCTTGTGGACTAGCGGGAGCGGGAGCGGGGAGCTGTTTTTT. This codes for CASSLWTSGSGSGELFF.

The chain combines TRBV4-1 with TRBJ2-3, with a weak D call TRBD2 (6 bases). This CDR3 has 15 residues. Trimming removed 6 bases from V and 2 bases from J, with 15 bases in between. The germline CDR1 and CDR2 sequences are MGHRA and YSYEKL. The DNA of the CDR3 is TGCGCCAGCAGGGGGGGACCCGAGGTCACAGATACGCAGTATTTT. It specifies CASRGGPEVTDTQYF.

The chain combines TRBV6-5 with TRBJ2-7; 8 bases align to TRBD2. Trimming took 6 bases from V and 1 from J; bases not matched to a gene: 5. The CDR3 totals 14 residues. From germline, CDR1 is MNHEY and CDR2 SVGAGI. The CDR3 nucleotides are TGTGCCAGCAGCCCGGGGGGGTTATCCTACGAGCAGTACTTC. It specifies CASSPGGLSYEQYF.

The chain recombines TRBV7-9 with TRBJ2-1, with a tentative D call TRBD1 (6 bases). Germline values: CDR1 SEHNR, CDR2 FQNEAQ (reference sequence). CDR3 length: 15 residues. V was cut by 0 bases and J by 5 bases, with 11 bases left in between. The CDR3, as DNA: TGTGCCAGCAGCTTAGCACAGGGTATTAACAATGAGCAGTTCTTC. It is translated as CASSLAQGINNEQFF. Drawing the rest from reference TRBV7-9 and TRBJ2-1, the complete variable domain is DTGVSQNPRHKITKRGQNVTFRCDPISEHNRLYWYRQTLGQGPEFLTYFQNEAQLEKSRLLSDRFSAERPKGSFSTLEIQRTEQGDSAMYLCASSLAQGINNEQFFGPGTRLTVL.

This clone has more than one count but fewer than ten. The chain joins TRBV3-1 (or the pseudogene TRBV3-2) to TRBJ1-3; 7 nucleotides align to TRBD1. V lost 5 bases and J lost 4; bases outside the gene matches: 2. This CDR3 has 13 amino acids. CDR1 LGHDT and CDR2 YNNKEL come from the germline V gene (reference sequence). DNA for the CDR3: TGTGCCAGCAGCGTGGGACAGGGAAACACCATATATTTT. It translates to CASSVGQGNTIYF.

V and J are TRBV6-4 and TRBJ2-1; 10 bases match TRBD2. The CDR3 loop spans 16 amino acids. Germline loops: CDR1 MRHNA, CDR2 SNTAGT. V was clipped by 3 bases and J by 5 bases; unmatched bases: 7. The CDR3 DNA reads TGTGCCAGCAGTGAGGGAACTAGCGGGATCCACAATGAGCAGTTCTTC. It translates to CASSEGTSGIHNEQFF.

The CDR3 DNA is TGTGCCAGCAGCTTTAGCGGCGTCTCCTACAATGAGCAGTTCTTC. It yields the protein CASSFSGVSYNEQFF. The chain joins TRBV9 to TRBJ2-1, with D perhaps TRBD2 (6 bases). CDR3 length: 15 residues. The germline gives CDR1 SGDLS, CDR2 YYNGEE. Trimming cost V 4 bases and J 0 bases, with 11 bases left between them.

This clone has only a few counts. V gene TRBV6-6 combines with J gene TRBJ2-1; no firm D call. Germline lookup yields CDR1 MNHNY and CDR2 SVGAGI (reference sequence). The CDR3 length is 16 residues. Trimming removed 6 bases at V and 6 bases at J, with 21 bases between. This CDR3 reads CASSPTWKRTTNEQFF. In nucleotides, the CDR3 is TGTGCCAGCAGCCCGACCTGGAAACGAACTACCAATGAGCAGTTCTTC.

The CDR3 spells CASTLTSGNEQFF. The CDR3 DNA sequence: TGTGCCAGCACCCTGACTAGCGGTAATGAGCAGTTCTTC. This chain connects TRBV12-3 or TRBV12-4 to TRBJ2-1, with 9 bases identical to TRBD2. Trimming cost V 7 bases and J 7 bases; bases outside gene matches: 5. The CDR3 covers 13 residues.

This chain joins TRBV14 and TRBJ1-2; TRBD1 might be the D (5 bases). The CDR3 loop spans 14 amino acids. V was shortened by 4 bases and J by 2 bases, with 11 bases between the two germline ends. Germline V gene sequence: CDR1 SGHDN, CDR2 FVKESK. The CDR3 nucleotides are TGTGCCAGCAGCCCCAGGGTTCTAAACTATGGCTACACCTTC. It encodes CASSPRVLNYGYTF.

This clone was recorded at least ten times. V is TRBV12-2 and J is TRBJ1-6; the tabulated D call, TRBD1, remains unverified against the DNA. TRBV12-2 is a documented pseudogene. The CDR3 runs 15 residues. Here the CDR3 DNA reads TGTGCAAGTCGCTCACAGGACGTACGCGGTTCACCCCTCCACTTT. This translates into CASRSQDVRGSPLHF.

V usage is TRBV7-9 and J usage is TRBJ2-7, with D maybe TRBD2 (5 bases). V was trimmed by 5 bases and J by 0 bases, leaving 11 bases between them. Germline loops: CDR1 SEHNR, CDR2 FQNEAQ (reference sequence). The CDR3 is 14 residues long. The CDR3 is CASSPSPNSYEQYF. CDR3 sequence (DNA): TGTGCCAGCAGCCCTAGCCCTAACTCCTACGAGCAGTACTTC.

The chain is built from TRBV11-3 and TRBJ2-7; possibly TRBD1 for D (5 bases). The V and J ends lost 5 bases and 5 bases respectively, with 13 bases between them. Germline-derived CDR1 and CDR2 are SGHNT and YENEEA. This CDR3 contains 13 residues. In DNA form, the CDR3 reads TGTGCCAGCAGCAAACTTTTAGGGGACGAGCAGTACTTC. Protein product: CASSKLLGDEQYF.

In its sample, this clone was seen a few times. The chain has TRBV7-2 and TRBJ1-1; TRBD1 might be the D (5 bases). The germline V and J ends were trimmed by 0 bases and 6 bases, with 17 bases remaining between them. The CDR3 sequence is 16 residues long. In germline, CDR1 is SGHTA, CDR2 FQGNSA. The CDR3 loop is CASSLAGGASSSEAFF. Here the CDR3 DNA reads TGTGCCAGCAGCTTAGCAGGCGGGGCCTCCTCGTCTGAAGCTTTCTTT.

The chain has TRBV9 and TRBJ1-4; the D is unclear. The CDR3 has 15 amino acids. Trimming stripped 3 bases from V and 0 bases from J, with 9 bases between. The V gene's germline CDR1 is SGDLS and CDR2 YYNGEE. The CDR3 is CASSAEAATNEKLFF. The CDR3 DNA follows: TGTGCCAGCAGCGCGGAGGCGGCAACTAATGAAAAACTGTTTTTT.

The count of this clone is one. This chain joins TRBV2 and TRBJ2-3; D remains ambiguous. CDR3 length: 11 amino acids. In germline, CDR1 is SNHLY, CDR2 FYNNEI. Deletions cut 8 bases from V and 6 bases from J, with 9 bases between. The CDR3 DNA reads TGTGCCAGCGGGCCAGGCGATACGCAGTATTTT. Encoded protein: CASGPGDTQYF.